Listed below are T cell receptor beta chains from one sample, sequenced in a study of cytomegalovirus exposure and HLA in healthy donors. Only in-frame clones appear in the TCRdb table, and some are missing; sequencing was by immunoSEQ multiplex PCR. The sample consists of 80,000 to 95,000 clones, roughly two thirds of them appearing once. Source material: PBMCs. Receptors were obtained from a woman between 50 and 59 years old in good health and CMV-seropositive. CDR3s include the opening cysteine and the closing phenylalanine or tryptophan. D genes are given only for firm matches. Some rows mark clone size as missing; the rest say once, few, many or name a class of expanded clone.

TRBV7-2	TRBJ2-1	TRBD2	16	-	TGTGCCAGCAGCTCGGGACTAGCGGGAGGTTTTGGGGAGCAGTTCTTC	CASSSGLAGGFGEQFF
TRBV28	TRBJ2-7	-	16	-	TGTGCCAGCAGTTTTTTACCTCGAGACACGGACTACGAGCAGTACTTC	CASSFLPRDTDYEQYF
TRBV10-3	TRBJ2-3	TRBD2	15	once	TGTGCCATCAGTGATCGGACTAGCGGCACAGATACGCAGTATTTT	CAISDRTSGTDTQYF
TRBV19	TRBJ2-7	-	13	-	TGTGCCAGTAGTATAGGAGGGACCTACGAGCAGTACTTC	CASSIGGTYEQYF
TRBV5-1	TRBJ1-2	-	12	few	TGCGCCAGCAGCTTGAACCAGGGTAGCTACACCTTC	CASSLNQGSYTF
TRBV7-2	TRBJ2-4	-	18	-	TGTGCCAGCAGCTTAAGGAGGGCGGGATCAACTCCGGGGGACATTCAGTACTTC	CASSLRRAGSTPGDIQYF
TRBV10-1	TRBJ2-7	TRBD2	15	few	TGCGCCAGCAGTGAGTTTGGGACTAGCTCCTACGAGCAGTACTTC	CASSEFGTSSYEQYF
TRBV6-4	TRBJ1-5	-	14	-	TGTGCCAACTTTGTCGGGGGAAGCGATCAGCCCCAGCATTTT	CANFVGGSDQPQHF
TRBV5-4	TRBJ2-7	-	13	once	TGTGCCAGCAGCTCGTACTTCTCCTACGAGCAGTACTTC	CASSSYFSYEQYF
TRBV28	TRBJ2-7	TRBD1	18	-	TGTGCCAGCAGTTCGCCCTTTTTAGGGACAGGGGCTCACTACGAGCAGTACTTC	CASSSPFLGTGAHYEQYF
TRBV11-2	TRBJ2-7	-	14	-	TGTGCCAGCAGCTTATCCGCTAGCGCCTACGAGCAGTACTTC	CASSLSASAYEQYF
TRBV7-2	TRBJ1-5	-	15	-	TGTGCCAGCAGCTTAGACGCTGGGGGCCGGCAGCCCCAGCATTTT	CASSLDAGGRQPQHF
TRBV30	TRBJ2-2	-	15	-	TGTGCAAAAGGTGTGGGGGGAGTCAACACCGGGGAGCTGTTTTTT	CAKGVGGVNTGELFF
TRBV19	TRBJ1-4	-	19	-	TGTGCCAGTAGTAGGGGCCGGGACAAAGGAAGGCTAACTAATGAAAAACTGTTTTTT	CASSRGRDKGRLTNEKLFF
TRBV7-9	TRBJ1-3	TRBD1	16	-	TGTGCCAGCAGCTTACGACAGGGCAGCTCTGGAAACACCATATATTTT	CASSLRQGSSGNTIYF
TRBV10-1	TRBJ1-2	TRBD1	15	-	TGCGCCAGCAGTGAGTCACGACAGGGGGGAAAAGGCTACACCTTC	CASSESRQGGKGYTF
TRBV28	TRBJ1-4	-	14	-	TGTGCCAGCAGAGGGAGTTTAGGCAGTGAAAAACTGTTTTTT	CASRGSLGSEKLFF
TRBV19	TRBJ1-1	TRBD1	17	-	TGTGCCAGTAGTATCTTAGGGACAGCAGTCATGAACACTGAAGCTTTCTTT	CASSILGTAVMNTEAFF
TRBV27	TRBJ1-1	TRBD1	14	-	TGTGCCAGCAGTTTAACAGGGGGGTACTCTGAAGCTTTCTTT	CASSLTGGYSEAFF
TRBV30	TRBJ2-7	-	14	-	TGTGCCTGGAGGACGGGGGGCGGAAACTACGAGCAGTACTTC	CAWRTGGGNYEQYF
TRBV30	TRBJ1-1	TRBD1	11	-	TGTGCCTGGAGTGGACAGGGGCAAGCTTTCTTT	CAWSGQGQAFF
TRBV28	TRBJ2-2	-	14	-	TGTGCCAGCACTTTGACACATAACACCGGGGAGCTGTTTTTT	CASTLTHNTGELFF
TRBV28	TRBJ1-2	-	14	few	TGTGCCAGCACCCCCGGATCAGGGGTGAATGGCTACACCTTC	CASTPGSGVNGYTF
TRBV2	TRBJ1-5	TRBD1	14	-	TGTGCCAGCAGGGGAGGACAGGGTGGTCAGCCCCAGCATTTT	CASRGGQGGQPQHF
TRBV5-8	TRBJ2-1	-	16	-	TGTGCCAGCAGCTCAGGCGTCACCTCCAGCTACAATGAGCAGTTCTTC	CASSSGVTSSYNEQFF
TRBV28	TRBJ2-1	TRBD2	15	-	TGTGCCAGTATACCATCCGGGACTATACACAATGAGCAGTTCTTC	CASIPSGTIHNEQFF
TRBV29-1	TRBJ1-2	TRBD1	13	once	TGCAGCGCAGCAGGGACAGCCGACCTTGGCTACACCTTC	CSAAGTADLGYTF
TRBV9	TRBJ1-1	-	15	-	TGTGCCAGCAGCGTAGCTCCGGGGATGAACACTGAAGCTTTCTTT	CASSVAPGMNTEAFF
TRBV28	TRBJ1-5	-	13	-	TGTGCCAGCAAAAGGGGGAGCAATCAGCCCCAGCATTTT	CASKRGSNQPQHF
TRBV6-6	TRBJ1-3	TRBD1	15	-	TGTGCCAGCAGTCGACAGGGGATCTCTGGAAACACCATATATTTT	CASSRQGISGNTIYF
TRBV6-5	TRBJ1-6	TRBD1	13	-	TGTGCCAGCAGTCCCCGGCTCCAGGGGGACCTCCACTTT	CASSPRLQGDLHF
TRBV11-1	TRBJ2-7	TRBD2	16	-	TGTGCCAGCAGCCTAGAACTTGGGACTAGCAGTTACGAGCAGTACTTC	CASSLELGTSSYEQYF
TRBV15	TRBJ1-5	-	15	-	TGTGCCACCAGCAGAGACAGGGGCGCCGGTCAGCCCCAGCATTTT	CATSRDRGAGQPQHF
TRBV7-9	TRBJ1-1	-	11	-	TGTGCCAGCAGCTTTGAACTCGGAGCTTTCTTT	CASSFELGAFF
TRBV11-1	TRBJ2-2	TRBD2	14	few	TGTGCCAGCAGAAGCGGGACGAACACCGGGGAGCTGTTTTTT	CASRSGTNTGELFF
TRBV7-8	TRBJ1-1	-	14	once	TGTGCCAGCAGCCCCTATGGCGGAAACACTGAAGCTTTCTTT	CASSPYGGNTEAFF
TRBV6-5	TRBJ1-6	-	13	-	TGTGCCAGCCGACAGGTCTTGAATTCACCCCTCCACTTT	CASRQVLNSPLHF
TRBV19	TRBJ1-6	-	13	-	TGTGCCAGTAGTCGGACAGAGAATTCACCCCTCCACTTT	CASSRTENSPLHF